The clone carrying this T cell receptor (beta chain) occurred a few times. This entry belongs to a study of blood T cell repertoires in COVID-19. Whole-study context: From the United States, Italy and Spain came samples of acute and convalescent COVID-19.

Original analysis: Scientists estimated how many nucleated cells there were by amplifying reference gene primers. Clones were sequenced by immunoSEQ multiplex PCR, and TCRdb holds only the in-frame ones, with some missing. V, J and clone size are those of that table, while D and trimming were read from the DNA. The data show hundreds of thousands of clones, roughly nine tenths seen once. The CDR3 consists of 14 residues. Losses at the gene ends were 5 bases for V and 4 bases for J; bases not matched to a gene: 5. Germline V gene lookup returns CDR1 LNHDA and CDR2 SQIVND (reference sequence). The sequence was obtained from a man in his forties with acute or convalescent COVID-19. The chain links TRBV19 to TRBJ1-5, with 7 nucleotides matching TRBD1. Sequencing used peripheral blood. The CDR3: CASSHRGLNQPQHF. For the CDR3, the DNA is TGTGCCAGTAGTCACAGGGGTCTGAATCAGCCCCAGCATTTT. The full variable domain, in which reference TRBV19 and TRBJ1-5 provide the parts outside the CDR3, is DGGITQSPKYLFRKEGQNVTLSCEQNLNHDAMYWYRQDPGQGLRLIYYSQIVNDFQKGDIAEGYSVSREKKESFPLTVTSAQKNPTAFYLCASSHRGLNQPQHFGDGTRLSIL.